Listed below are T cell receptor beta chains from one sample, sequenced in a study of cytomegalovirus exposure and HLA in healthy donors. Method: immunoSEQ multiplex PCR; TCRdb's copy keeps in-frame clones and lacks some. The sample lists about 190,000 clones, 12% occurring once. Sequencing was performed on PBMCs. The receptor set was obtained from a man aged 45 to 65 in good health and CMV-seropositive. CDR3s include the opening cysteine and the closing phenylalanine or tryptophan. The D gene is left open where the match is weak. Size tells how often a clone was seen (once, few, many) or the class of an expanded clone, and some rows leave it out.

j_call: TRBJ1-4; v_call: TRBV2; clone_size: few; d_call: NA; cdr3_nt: TGTGCCAGCAGTGAAGGGAGGAATGAAAAACTGTTTTTT; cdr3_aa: CASSEGRNEKLFF
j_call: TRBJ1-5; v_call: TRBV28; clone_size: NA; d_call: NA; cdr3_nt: TGTGCCAGCAGTTCAAACCAGGCCCTCTATCAGCCCCAGCATTTT; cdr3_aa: CASSSNQALYQPQHF
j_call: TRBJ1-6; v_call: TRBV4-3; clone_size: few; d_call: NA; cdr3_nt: TGCGCCAGCAGCCAAGTAGCGGGGGCTCTTAATTCACCCCTCCACTTT; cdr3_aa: CASSQVAGALNSPLHF
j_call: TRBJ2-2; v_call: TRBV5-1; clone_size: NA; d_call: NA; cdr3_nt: TGCGCCAGCAGCAGATACAGGGAGGGGACCGGGGAGCTGTTTTTT; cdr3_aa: CASSRYREGTGELFF
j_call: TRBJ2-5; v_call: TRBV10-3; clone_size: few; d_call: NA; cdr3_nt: TGTGCCATCAGCGCGGGGCGCGACAGGGCCCAAGAGACCCAGTACTTC; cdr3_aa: CAISAGRDRAQETQYF
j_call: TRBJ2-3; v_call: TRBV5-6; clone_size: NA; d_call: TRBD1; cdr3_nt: TGTGCCAGCAGCTCTATCTATCGGACAGGGAAAGATACGCAGTATTTT; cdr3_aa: CASSSIYRTGKDTQYF
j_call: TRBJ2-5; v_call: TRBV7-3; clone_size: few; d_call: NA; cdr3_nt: TGTGCCAGCAGCCCTGGAACAGGGCAAGAGACCCAGTACTTC; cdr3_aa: CASSPGTGQETQYF
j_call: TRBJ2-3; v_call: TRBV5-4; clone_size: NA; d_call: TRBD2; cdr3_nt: TGTGCCAGCAGCGTAGCGGGGGGGCAGTCCCATACGCAGTATTTT; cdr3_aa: CASSVAGGQSHTQYF
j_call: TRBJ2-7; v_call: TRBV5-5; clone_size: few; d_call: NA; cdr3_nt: TGTGCCAGCAGCTTGCAGGCGTCCCCTTCCGAGCAGTACTTC; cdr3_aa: CASSLQASPSEQYF
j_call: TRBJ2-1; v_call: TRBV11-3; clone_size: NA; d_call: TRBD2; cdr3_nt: TGTGCCAGCAGCTTGGGGACTAGCGGGGTTGAGCAGTTCTTC; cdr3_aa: CASSLGTSGVEQFF
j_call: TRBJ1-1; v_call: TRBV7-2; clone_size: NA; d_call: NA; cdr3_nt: TGTGCCAGCAGCTTTGGGGGCAACACTGAAGCTTTCTTT; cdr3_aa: CASSFGGNTEAFF
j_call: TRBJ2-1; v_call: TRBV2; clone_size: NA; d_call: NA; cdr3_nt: TGTGCCAGCAGGGAGGATTCTAGCTCCTACAATGAGCAGTTCTTC; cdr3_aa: CASREDSSSYNEQFF
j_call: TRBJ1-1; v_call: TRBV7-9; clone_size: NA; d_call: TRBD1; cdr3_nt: TGTGCCAGCAGCTCCACAGGGGTGAACACTGAAGCTTTCTTT; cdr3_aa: CASSSTGVNTEAFF
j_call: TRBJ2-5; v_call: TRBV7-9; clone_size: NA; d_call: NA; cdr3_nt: TGTGCCAGCAGCCCCGGGGCCCAGTACTTC; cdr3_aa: CASSPGAQYF
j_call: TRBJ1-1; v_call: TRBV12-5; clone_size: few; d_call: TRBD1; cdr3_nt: TGTGCTAGTGGTTTGGACCCAGGGGGAAGGGGAACTGAAGCTTTCTTT; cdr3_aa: CASGLDPGGRGTEAFF
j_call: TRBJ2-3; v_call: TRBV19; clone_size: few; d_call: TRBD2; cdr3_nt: TGTGCCAGTAGTATGTGGCGGGGGGGCCGGGATACGCAGTATTTT; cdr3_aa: CASSMWRGGRDTQYF
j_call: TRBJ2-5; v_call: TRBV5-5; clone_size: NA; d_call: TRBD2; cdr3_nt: TGTGCCAGCAGCCTACTAAGGGCGGGGGGGCGAGCCGTGGAGAACCAGTACTTC; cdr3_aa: CASSLLRAGGRAVENQYF
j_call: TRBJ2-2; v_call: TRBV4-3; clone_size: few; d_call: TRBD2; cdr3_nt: TGCGCCAGCAGCCAAGTACCGGGGGGCGGGGAGCTGTTTTTT; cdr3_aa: CASSQVPGGGELFF
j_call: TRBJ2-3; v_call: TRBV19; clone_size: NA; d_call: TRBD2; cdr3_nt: TGTGCCAGTAGTATAGATCCCCCTAGCGGGACCGCGGATACGCAGTATTTT; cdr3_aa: CASSIDPPSGTADTQYF
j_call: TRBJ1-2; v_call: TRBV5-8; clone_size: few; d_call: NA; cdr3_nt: TGTGCCAGCAGCTTGGGGGACAAGACCTTC; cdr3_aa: CASSLGDKTF
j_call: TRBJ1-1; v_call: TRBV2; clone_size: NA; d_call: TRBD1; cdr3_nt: TGTGCCAGCAGTAGGGACAGGGGGCATGAAGCTTTCTTT; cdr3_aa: CASSRDRGHEAFF
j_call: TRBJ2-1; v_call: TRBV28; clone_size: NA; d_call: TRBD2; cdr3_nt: TGTGCCAGCAGTTCGGGTAGCGGGGGGACGCCGTTCTTC; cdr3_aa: CASSSGSGGTPFF
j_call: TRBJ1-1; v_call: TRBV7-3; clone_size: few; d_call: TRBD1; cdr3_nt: TGTGCCAGCAGCCTGGGGACAGGACCCACTGAAGCTTTCTTT; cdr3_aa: CASSLGTGPTEAFF
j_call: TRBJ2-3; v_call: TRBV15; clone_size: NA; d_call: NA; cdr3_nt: TGTGCCACCAGCAGAAAGGGCGGGGGCGCAACAGATACGCAGTATTTT; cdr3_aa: CATSRKGGGATDTQYF
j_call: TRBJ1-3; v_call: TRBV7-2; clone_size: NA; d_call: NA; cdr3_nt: TGTGCCAGCAGCTTATGGGGGCAGATTGGAAACACCATATATTTT; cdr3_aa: CASSLWGQIGNTIYF
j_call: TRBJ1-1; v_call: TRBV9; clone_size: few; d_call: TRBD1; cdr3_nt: TGTGCCAGCAGCACGGACAGGGGGACTGAAGCTTTCTTT; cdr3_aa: CASSTDRGTEAFF
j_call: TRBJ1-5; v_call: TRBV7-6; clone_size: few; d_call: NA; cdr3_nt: TGTGCCAGCAGCTCCGGCAATCAGCCCCAGCATTTT; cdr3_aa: CASSSGNQPQHF
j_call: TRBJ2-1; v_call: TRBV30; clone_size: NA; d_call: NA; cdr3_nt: TGTGCCTGGAGTAGGGGGAGCTCCTACAATGAGCAGTTCTTC; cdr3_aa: CAWSRGSSYNEQFF